This T cell receptor beta chain derives from a study of PD-1 blockade in classical Hodgkin lymphoma. The study, taken as a whole, reports: Significant TCR diversity gains by C4D1 occurred in CD4+ but not CD8+ cells. Whoever responded completely had baseline diversity much like that seen in newly diagnosed patients. At baseline, newly diagnosed patients reportedly showed less TCR diversity than healthy donors.

Profiled with immunoSEQ multiplex PCR; TCRdb holds only in-frame clones, not every one. This sample yields about 33,000 clones, of which around three quarters are seen a single time; approximately 4% belongs to the top ten. On this clone itself: Antigen specificity is unknown.

Regarding time point: cycle 4 day 1 (C4D1), after less than 7 weeks of nivolumab. All the patients suffered relapse after autologous stem cell transplantation, and brentuximab vedotin exposure differed. There are 11 residues in the CDR3. V gave up 5 bases and J gave up 0 bases, with 2 bases separating them. The germline V gene has CDR1 SQVTM and CDR2 ANQGSEA. Specimen: peripheral blood mononuclear cells (PBMCs), collected before the fourth cycle of nivolumab. The gene calls are TRBV29-1 and TRBJ1-3; D is unresolved. The sequence was collected from a human donor with classical Hodgkin lymphoma. The CDR3: CSVTSGNTIYF. The CDR3, as DNA: TGCAGCGTTACCTCTGGAAACACCATATATTTT.